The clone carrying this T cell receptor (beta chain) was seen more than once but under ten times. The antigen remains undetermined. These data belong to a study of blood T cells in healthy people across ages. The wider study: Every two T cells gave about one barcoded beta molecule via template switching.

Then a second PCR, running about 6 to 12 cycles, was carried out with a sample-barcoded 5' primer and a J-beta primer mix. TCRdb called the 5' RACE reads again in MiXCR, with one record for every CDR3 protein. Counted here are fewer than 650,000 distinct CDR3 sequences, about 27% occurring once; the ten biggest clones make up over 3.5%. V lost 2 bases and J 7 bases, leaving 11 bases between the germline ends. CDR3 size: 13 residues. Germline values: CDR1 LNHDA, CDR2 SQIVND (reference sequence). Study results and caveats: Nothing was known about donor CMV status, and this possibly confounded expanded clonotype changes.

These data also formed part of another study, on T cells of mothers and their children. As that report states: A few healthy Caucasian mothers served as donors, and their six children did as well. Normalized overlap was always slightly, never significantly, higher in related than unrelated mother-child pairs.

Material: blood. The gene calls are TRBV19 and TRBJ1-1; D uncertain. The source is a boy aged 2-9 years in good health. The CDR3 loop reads CASSINRGLEAFF. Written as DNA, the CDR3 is TGTGCCAGTAGTATAAACCGAGGGCTTGAAGCTTTCTTT.